Presented here are 11 T cell receptor beta chains from one specimen sequenced in a study of T-cell reconstitution after alpha-beta-depleted transplantation in children (dated by TCRdb to 2015 to 2016). Receptors were amplified or captured by PCR. The sequencing machine was an Illumina HiSeq 2500. To normalize quantification of the TCRbeta repertoire, the TCR libraries were built with molecular barcoding that relied on unique molecular identifiers. TCRdb passed the public sequencing reads through fastp at Q25 and MiXCR, retaining productive beta sequences. Records with the same CDR3 protein are collapsed into one entry carrying the most frequent genes and DNA. In all, the sample holds 250,000 to 400,000 distinct CDR3 sequences, and approximately 23% of those were seen once. Clones ranked in the top ten supply roughly 11% of the sample. The sample's treatment or condition label, decoded: allogeneic hematopoietic cell transplantation with graft depleted of TCRalphabeta T cells and CD19 B cells.

Source: PBMCs, mostly from graft donor cells, taken 180 days after TCRalphabeta/CD19-depleted stem cell transplant. All receptors derive from a male patient between 5 and 17 years old who had a stem cell transplant for acute lymphoblastic leukemia, so the T cells may come from the graft donor.

This chain uses TRBV29-1 with TRBJ2-1; 9 bases are shared with TRBD2. After removal of 4 bases from V and 4 bases from J, the junction contained 8 bases not matched to a gene. CDR1 is SQVTM and CDR2 is ANQGSEA in the germline V gene. The CDR3 length is 15 residues. For the CDR3, the DNA is TGCAGCGTTGGGGAGCGGGAGGTCGTATACAATGAGCAGTTCTTC. Translating gives CSVGEREVVYNEQFF.

This clonotype was seen a few times. The rearrangement joins TRBV24-1 to TRBJ2-3; D gene ambiguous. This CDR3 spans 15 amino acids. Trimming left V 1 base short and J 0 bases short, with 7 bases between. CDR1 and CDR2 from the germline V gene are KGHDR and SFDVKD. Written as DNA, the CDR3 is TGTGCCACCAGTGATTTCCGTGGAAGCACAGATACGCAGTATTTT. It is translated as CATSDFRGSTDTQYF.

The genes are TRBV11-1 and TRBJ2-1, with TRBD2 matching over 11 bases. The trim removed 5 bases at V and 4 bases at J, leaving 16 bases unmatched. Germline assignment: CDR1 SGHAT and CDR2 FQDESV (reference sequence). The CDR3 is 19 residues long. As DNA, the CDR3 is TGTGCCAGCAGCCATTCCGGGACTAGCGGAGCCGGGGTTTACAATGAGCAGTTCTTC. It encodes CASSHSGTSGAGVYNEQFF.

This clonotype has more than one count but fewer than ten. This chain connects TRBV25-1 to TRBJ2-7; D not resolved. V was shortened by 2 bases and J by 0 bases, with 14 bases between the two germline ends. CDR3 length: 16 amino acids. Germline V CDR1 and CDR2: MGHDK, SYGVNS. CDR3: CASSERKPPSSYEQYF. DNA of the CDR3: TGTGCCAGCAGTGAACGAAAACCCCCCAGCTCCTACGAGCAGTACTTC.

In this sample, this clonotype turned up many times. The rearrangement joins TRBV7-6 to TRBJ1-3, with 8 bases fitting TRBD1. Trimming took 3 bases from V and 4 from J; bases not matched to a gene: 5. The CDR3 is 15 amino acids. Germline V gene lookup returns CDR1 SGHVS and CDR2 FNYEAQ. The CDR3 loop reads CASSFTGGGGNTIYF. In DNA, the CDR3 is TGTGCCAGCAGCTTTACAGGGGGTGGAGGAAACACCATATATTTT.

This clonotype was seen repeatedly, ten times or more. The V gene is TRBV12-3 or TRBV12-4, the J gene TRBJ2-6; possible D gene TRBD1, 6 bases. V gave up 7 bases and J gave up 2 bases, with 12 bases separating them. This CDR3 spans 15 amino acids. CDR3 amino acids: CASTLTGPGANVLTF. In nucleotides, the CDR3 is TGTGCCAGCACCCTTACAGGGCCTGGGGCCAACGTCCTGACTTTC.

The V and J genes are TRBV5-1 and TRBJ2-3; D is unclear. Trimming cost V 1 base and J 1 base, with 7 bases left between them. The germline CDR1 and CDR2 sequences are SGHRS and YFSETQ. The CDR3 has 14 residues. For the CDR3, the DNA is TGCGCCAGCAGCTTGTCTTGGGGCACAGATACGCAGTATTTT. Translating it yields CASSLSWGTDTQYF.

As to this clonotype: Relative to the germline gene, one junction end is altered; a read error may explain this. This chain connects TRBV5-1 to TRBJ2-5; D gene ambiguous. This CDR3 has 15 residues. Germline CDR1 SGHRS, CDR2 YFSETQ. Written as DNA, the CDR3 is TGCGCCAGCAGCTTGTCCCCCGTGGACCTAGAGACCCAGAACTTC. Its protein is CASSLSPVDLETQNF.

The rearrangement uses TRBV5-1 and TRBJ2-7, with 7 bases aligning to TRBD1. CDR3 length: 12 amino acids. In germline, CDR1 is SGHRS, CDR2 YFSETQ. J was trimmed by 6 bases and V by 4 bases; bases with no gene match: 4. The CDR3 DNA sequence: TGCGCCAGCAGCGGTAACAGGGGCGAGCAGTACTTC. Amino acids: CASSGNRGEQYF.

The V call is TRBV7-9, the J call TRBJ2-1; TRBD2 matches 14 bases. Germline V CDR1 and CDR2: SEHNR, FQNEAQ (reference sequence). This CDR3 comprises 14 residues. The trim removed 7 bases at V and 12 bases at J, leaving 8 bases unmatched. The DNA of the CDR3 is TGTGCCAGCACCTCCGGACTAGCGGGAGGAAGGCAGTTCTTC. Its protein product is CASTSGLAGGRQFF.

The chain employs TRBV20-1 and TRBJ2-3, with 8 bases matching TRBD2. V was clipped by 3 bases and J by 2 bases; unmatched bases: 7. Germline-derived CDR1 and CDR2 are DFQATT and SNEGSKA (reference sequence). This CDR3 spans 15 amino acids. In DNA form, the CDR3 reads TGCAGTGCTAGGGACCGCGGGAGGCCCACAGATACGCAGTATTTT. Translation: CSARDRGRPTDTQYF.